This TCR beta chain was documented in a study of control samples from healthy donors and cancer patients. CDR1 is SGDLS, CDR2 YYNGEE, per germline. The CDR3 has 16 amino acids. The V and J ends lost 7 bases and 4 bases respectively, with 22 bases between them. Produced via immunoSEQ multiplex PCR; TCRdb's table is partial and in-frame only. The sample has about 120,000 clones, approximately 88% seen once. This chain joins TRBV9 and TRBJ2-3; D is possibly TRBD2 (6 bases). The TCR sequence derives from a man in his forties in good health. Sequencing used blood. The CDR3 loop is CASASGDVPSADTQYF. Written as DNA, the CDR3 is TGTGCCAGCGCCTCGGGGGACGTACCCTCCGCAGATACGCAGTATTTT.